The 27 T cell receptor beta chains listed next were all sequenced from one sample in a study of T cells after yellow fever vaccination (dated by TCRdb to the late 2010s). The intended sense of this specimen's treatment or condition label: live attenuated yellow fever vaccine strain. Library preparation used 5' RACE. The sample was run on an Illumina HiSeq 2500. Using fastp trimming at Q25 and MiXCR clonotype assembly, TCRdb reanalyzed the public sequencing data and kept in-frame beta chains. All rows with the same CDR3 protein become a single entry with the most common DNA and genes. The sample yields a few hundred thousand distinct CDR3 sequences; over 5% were counted once. The ten largest clones take up about 15% of the sample. Sequenced material: PBMCs, taken 5 days after the yellow fever booster vaccination. The receptor source for this set is a man aged 25 to 45 who received the YFV17D yellow fever vaccine.

The sample holds many counts of this clonotype. The chain is built from TRBV12-3 or TRBV12-4 and TRBJ2-6, with D perhaps being TRBD1 or TRBD2 (5 bases each). This CDR3 region has 18 residues. V lost 7 bases to trimming and J lost 0 bases, with 19 bases between them. Here the CDR3 reads CASNRRGLPNSGANVLTF. Here the CDR3 DNA reads TGTGCCAGCAATCGCCGGGGCCTTCCTAACTCTGGGGCCAACGTCCTGACTTTC.

This clonotype appeared many times. V usage is TRBV3-1 and J usage is TRBJ2-7; TRBD1 matches at 8 bases. This CDR3 spans 14 amino acids. Germline trimming cut 5 bases from V and 3 bases from J; bases unmatched to any gene: 6. Germline CDR1 and CDR2: LGHDT and YNNKEL (reference sequence). CDR3 region: CASSAGTGYYEQYF. The DNA of the CDR3 is TGTGCCAGCAGCGCCGGGACAGGTTACTACGAGCAGTACTTC.

This clonotype was counted ten times or more. The chain uses TRBV7-9 and TRBJ2-7; the D gene is possibly TRBD2 (5 bases). Trimming pared 0 bases from V and 7 bases from J, leaving 10 bases between. The length of the CDR3 is 13 residues. Germline V CDR1 and CDR2: SEHNR, FQNEAQ (reference sequence). CDR3 sequence (DNA): TGTGCCAGCAGCTTAGCAGGCACGGGGGAGCAGTACTTC. Residues: CASSLAGTGEQYF.

The chain links TRBV10-3 to TRBJ2-3; 9 bases line up with TRBD2. Germline loops: CDR1 ENHRY, CDR2 SYGVKD. This CDR3 has 18 residues. Trimming took 2 bases from V and 5 from J; bases not matched to a gene: 14. CDR3 bases: TGTGCCATCAGTGAGCATAAGGGACTAGCTGGGGCTGGAGATACGCAGTATTTT. Translated: CAISEHKGLAGAGDTQYF.

This sequence joins TRBV12-3 or TRBV12-4 and TRBJ2-5, with a weak D call TRBD1 (6 bases). There are 15 residues in the CDR3. Trimming cost V 6 bases and J 1 base, with 15 bases left between them. CDR3 bases: TGTGCCAGCAGAAGAGTAGGACAGACCCAAGAGACCCAGTACTTC. Protein: CASRRVGQTQETQYF.

Details on this clonotype: At one end the junction does not follow the germline gene, possibly because of a read error. The rearrangement uses TRBV4-3 and TRBJ2-2; 9 bases are a match to TRBD2. Germline V gives CDR1 LGHNA, CDR2 YSLEER. The CDR3 contains 18 residues. The CDR3: CASSKEASGALNTGELFF. The CDR3 nucleotides read TGCGCCAGCAGCAAAGAGGCTAGCGGGGCCCTGAACACCGGGGAGCTGTTTTTT.

This clonotype was seen a handful of times. This chain uses TRBV20-1 with TRBJ1-1, with 7 nucleotides matching TRBD1. The CDR3 contains 14 residues. The ends lost 6 bases at V and 1 base at J; junction bases unmatched: 8. CDR1 is DFQATT, CDR2 SNEGSKA, per germline (reference sequence). CDR3 sequence reads: CSARRGVSNTEAFF. In nucleotides, the CDR3 is TGCAGTGCCCGCAGGGGGGTGTCGAACACTGAAGCTTTCTTT.

CDR3 in DNA: TGCAGTGCTAGAGATCTTACAACCGCACGGGCGGGGGGGGAGACCCAGTACTTC. Protein sequence: CSARDLTTARAGGETQYF. The chain couples TRBV20-1 to TRBJ2-5; TRBD2 agrees at 9 bases. Germline V gives CDR1 DFQATT, CDR2 SNEGSKA (reference sequence). After removal of 0 bases from V and 5 bases from J, the junction contained 16 bases not matched to a gene. The length of the CDR3 is 18 residues.

This clonotype came up many times. The gene calls are TRBV5-1 and TRBJ1-1, with D tentatively TRBD1 (6 bases). V lost 7 bases and J lost 1, with 11 bases in between. Germline CDR1 SGHRS, CDR2 YFSETQ. The CDR3 covers 13 residues. CDR3 in amino acids: CASGGHKNTEAFF. Written as DNA, the CDR3 is TGCGCCAGCGGGGGACACAAGAACACTGAAGCTTTCTTT. Drawing the rest from reference TRBV5-1 and TRBJ1-1, the complete variable domain is KAGVTQTPRYLIKTRGQQVTLSCSPISGHRSVSWYQQTPGQGLQFLFEYFSETQRNKGNFPGRFSGRQFSNSRSEMNVSTLELGDSALYLCASGGHKNTEAFFGQGTRLTVV.

The chain is built from TRBV29-1 and TRBJ2-1; 12 nucleotides line up with TRBD1. The CDR3 covers 15 residues. The J segment lost 10 bases and the V segment lost 5 bases, leaving 12 bases of the junction unmatched. The germline V gene encodes CDR1 SQVTM and CDR2 ANQGSEA. The DNA for the CDR3 is TGCAGCGTTCGTAAGGGGACAGGGGGCTCTCAGGAGCAGTTCTTC. Residues: CSVRKGTGGSQEQFF.

This clonotype has more than one count but fewer than ten. This chain joins TRBV9 and TRBJ2-1, with D unclear. The V end was cut by 0 bases, the J end by 3 bases, with 4 bases between. Germline CDR1 is SGDLS and CDR2 is YYNGEE. CDR3 length equals 13 residues. CDR3 protein: CASSVASYNEQFF. DNA for the CDR3: TGTGCCAGCAGCGTAGCTAGCTACAATGAGCAGTTCTTC.

V usage is TRBV19 and J usage is TRBJ2-1; D remains unclear. This CDR3 contains 14 residues. The germline gives CDR1 LNHDA, CDR2 SQIVND (reference sequence). Trimming took 3 bases from V and 6 from J, leaving 12 bases between them. The CDR3 sequence: CASSIQARFNEQFF. The CDR3 DNA is TGTGCCAGTAGTATTCAGGCTCGTTTCAATGAGCAGTTCTTC.

This clonotype was seen many times. The chain employs TRBV10-3 and TRBJ2-5, with unresolved D. The CDR3 has 13 residues. Per the germline V gene, CDR1 is ENHRY and CDR2 is SYGVKD. V shed 2 bases and J shed 1 base, with 5 bases lying between them. CDR3 sequence (DNA): TGTGCCATCAGTGAGGTATTCCAAGAGACCCAGTACTTC. Amino acids: CAISEVFQETQYF.

This clonotype occurred a few times. This sequence joins TRBV10-3 and TRBJ2-7; maybe TRBD1 (6 bases). This CDR3 is built from 15 residues. The V end was cut by 4 bases, the J end by 3 bases, with 16 bases between. Per germline, CDR1 ENHRY and CDR2 SYGVKD. This chain's CDR3 is CAISAFNTGHYEQYF. CDR3 DNA: TGTGCCATCAGTGCCTTCAACACGGGACACTACGAGCAGTACTTC.

This clonotype showed up just a few times. The rearrangement uses TRBV5-6 and TRBJ2-2; TRBD1 aligns across 9 bases. Per the germline V gene, CDR1 is SGHDT and CDR2 is YYEEEE. With V trimmed by 4 bases and J by 0 bases, 1 base remained unmatched. The CDR3 has 15 residues. This chain's CDR3 is CASSGTGPNTGELFF. Here the CDR3 DNA reads TGTGCCAGCAGCGGGACAGGGCCGAACACCGGGGAGCTGTTTTTT. Combining the CDR3 with reference TRBV5-6 and TRBJ2-2 gives the whole variable domain DAGVTQSPTHLIKTRGQQVTLRCSPKSGHDTVSWYQQALGQGPQFIFQYYEEEERQRGNFPDRFSGHQFPNYSSELNVNALLLGDSALYLCASSGTGPNTGELFFGEGSRLTVL.

The rearrangement joins TRBV20-1 to TRBJ2-7, with TRBD2 matching 8 bases. Germline lookup yields CDR1 DFQATT and CDR2 SNEGSKA (reference sequence). CDR3 length: 14 amino acids. V was clipped by 1 base and J by 6 bases; unmatched bases: 8. CDR3 loop: CSARVVGGAIEQYF. CDR3 DNA sequence: TGCAGTGCTAGAGTGGTCGGGGGGGCTATCGAGCAGTACTTC.

The gene calls are TRBV11-2 and TRBJ2-5, with D perhaps TRBD2 (6 bases). The germline V and J ends were trimmed by 11 bases and 5 bases, with 18 bases remaining between them. Germline V gene lookup returns CDR1 SGHAT and CDR2 FQNNGV. This CDR3 contains 13 residues. CDR3 in amino acids: CAEKRAEGETQYF. Written as DNA, the CDR3 is TGTGCCGAGAAAAGGGCGGAGGGGGAGACCCAGTACTTC.

This clonotype was seen more than once but under ten times. The chain has TRBV15 and TRBJ2-1, with D tentatively TRBD2 (6 bases). This CDR3 is built from 13 residues. Trimming shortened V by 9 bases and J by 5 bases, and 14 bases separated the two germline ends. Germline-derived CDR1 and CDR2 are LNHNV and YYDKDF (reference sequence). The CDR3 is CATRAGPDNEQFF. The CDR3 nucleotides are TGTGCCACAAGGGCGGGACCCGACAATGAGCAGTTCTTC. Full variable domain (remainder filled in from reference TRBV15 and TRBJ2-1): DAMVIQNPRYQVTQFGKPVTLSCSQTLNHNVMYWYQQKSSQAPKLLFHYYDKDFNNEADTPDNFQSRRPNTSFCFLDIRSPGLGDTAMYLCATRAGPDNEQFFGPGTRLTVL.

This clonotype has a handful of counts. The chain recombines TRBV4-2 with TRBJ2-2; D possibly corresponds to TRBD2 (5 bases). Germline V lookup: CDR1 LGHNA, CDR2 YNFKEQ. Trimming took 5 bases from V and 3 from J, leaving 16 bases between them. The length of the CDR3 is 16 residues. CDR3 sequence: CASSYVQRRHTGELFF. DNA for the CDR3: TGTGCCAGCAGCTACGTCCAGCGGAGGCACACCGGGGAGCTGTTTTTT.

This clonotype was picked up many times. The genes are TRBV20-1 and TRBJ2-3; a weak D match, TRBD2 (6 bases). The CDR3 runs to 15 residues. Germline V gives CDR1 DFQATT, CDR2 SNEGSKA (reference sequence). Between the trimmed V and J ends, which lost 0 bases and 1 base, there was a span of 11 bases. In DNA, the CDR3 is TGCAGTGCTAGAGATGGGGCTAGCGGCACAGATACGCAGTATTTT. Protein product: CSARDGASGTDTQYF.

This clonotype was seen many times. The chain is built from TRBV20-1 and TRBJ2-3; D possibly corresponds to TRBD2 (6 bases). The CDR3 consists of 14 residues. Trimming pared 3 bases from V and 5 bases from J, leaving 15 bases between. Germline CDR1 is DFQATT and CDR2 is SNEGSKA (reference sequence). CDR3 coding DNA: TGCAGTGCTAGGAGGCTAGCGATTGGAGATACGCAGTATTTT. This translates into CSARRLAIGDTQYF.

Regarding this clonotype: With a much larger clone just one base away, this may be a read error. V usage is TRBV10-3 and J usage is TRBJ2-5; D remains unclear. CDR1 ENHRY and CDR2 SYGVKD come from the germline V gene. CDR3 length: 11 amino acids. The CDR3 spells CATSVGETQYF. The CDR3 DNA is TGTGCCACCAGTGTGGGAGAGACCCAGTACTTC.

This clonotype was seen repeatedly, ten times or more. This chain uses TRBV28 with TRBJ1-2, with D possibly matching TRBD1 (6 bases). V lost 5 bases and J 8 bases, leaving 21 bases between the germline ends. The CDR3 loop spans 15 amino acids. Germline V lookup: CDR1 MDHEN, CDR2 SYDVKM. The CDR3 loop is CASSPPTGPFSGYTF. CDR3 in DNA: TGTGCCAGCAGTCCGCCGACAGGCCCGTTCAGCGGCTACACCTTC.

This clonotype was observed many times. The genes are TRBV5-1 and TRBJ2-1; the D gene is possibly TRBD2 (5 bases). V was clipped by 2 bases and J by 6 bases, with 18 bases between them. The CDR3 extends over 16 amino acids. Per the germline V gene, CDR1 is SGHRS and CDR2 is YFSETQ. CDR3 nucleotides: TGCGCCAGCAGCTTAGAGGGCAGCCTTCGCCGCAATGAGCAGTTCTTC. It translates to CASSLEGSLRRNEQFF.

V usage is TRBV4-3 and J usage is TRBJ2-1; 11 nucleotides match TRBD2. CDR3 size: 16 residues. V lost 5 bases, J lost 1 base, and 4 bases stayed unmatched. Germline values: CDR1 LGHNA, CDR2 YSLEER. The CDR3: CASSERLAGSYNEQFF. CDR3 coding DNA: TGCGCCAGCAGCGAAAGACTAGCGGGATCCTACAATGAGCAGTTCTTC.

This sequence joins TRBV25-1 and TRBJ1-2; no reliable D call. The CDR3 loop spans 13 amino acids. Germline lookup yields CDR1 MGHDK and CDR2 SYGVNS. Trimming removed 7 bases from V and 0 bases from J, with 9 bases in between. The CDR3 sequence is CASTTGANYGYTF. For the CDR3, the DNA is TGTGCCAGCACTACGGGAGCTAACTATGGCTACACCTTC.

V gene TRBV5-1 combines with J gene TRBJ2-2; TRBD1 matches 7 bases. Trimming took 4 bases from V and 4 from J; bases not matched to a gene: 7. The CDR3 extends over 15 amino acids. Germline V lookup: CDR1 SGHRS, CDR2 YFSETQ. CDR3 amino acids: CASSRQGGTTGELFF. The CDR3, as DNA: TGCGCCAGCAGCAGACAGGGTGGCACCACCGGGGAGCTGTTTTTT.